Listed below are T cell receptor beta chains from one sample, sequenced in a study of blood T cell repertoires in COVID-19. Profiled with immunoSEQ multiplex PCR; TCRdb holds only in-frame clones, not every one. The sample yields about 210,000 clones, approximately 80% seen once. Specimen: PBMCs or T cells enriched from blood (not recorded which). The receptors originated from a woman aged 50 to 60 with acute COVID-19. Both conserved end residues are part of each CDR3. Each record gives: D gene, J gene, V gene, clone size, CDR3 protein, CDR3 DNA. The D gene is left open where the match is weak. Part of the rows lack a size; the others show once, few, many or a class for expanded clones.

>TRBD1|TRBJ2-1|TRBV18|.
CASSPGTDNEQFF
TGTGCCAGCTCTCCCGGGACAGACAATGAGCAGTTCTTC
>TRBD1|TRBJ2-7|TRBV19|once
CASSTIQGDEQYF
TGTGCCAGTAGTACAATACAGGGGGACGAGCAGTACTTC
>TRBD2|TRBJ2-5|TRBV7-8|.
CASSIGLAGVQETQYF
TGTGCCAGCAGCATCGGACTAGCGGGGGTCCAAGAGACCCAGTACTTC
>.|TRBJ2-7|TRBV27|.
CASSLTGLLSSEQYF
TGTGCCAGCAGTTTAACTGGTCTCCTAAGTTCCGAGCAGTACTTC
>TRBD1|TRBJ1-1|TRBV19|few
CASSGQGSTEAFF
TGTGCCAGTAGCGGACAGGGTTCCACTGAAGCTTTCTTT
>TRBD2|TRBJ2-1|TRBV7-2|few
CASRLAGGSYNEQFF
TGTGCCAGCAGGTTAGCGGGGGGATCCTACAATGAGCAGTTCTTC
>TRBD1|TRBJ2-7|TRBV6-6|.
CASSYSGTGSYEQYF
TGTGCCAGCAGTTACTCCGGGACAGGTTCCTACGAGCAGTACTTC
>.|TRBJ1-2|TRBV2|many
CASSGDPPNYGYTF
TGTGCCAGCAGCGGGGATCCCCCTAACTATGGCTACACCTTC
>.|TRBJ2-5|TRBV28|.
CASSFLGAETQYF
TGTGCCAGCAGTTTCCTCGGAGCGGAGACCCAGTACTTC
>TRBD1|TRBJ1-2|TRBV18|.
CASSPGLQGAGGYTF
TGTGCCAGCTCACCGGGTCTACAGGGGGCTGGGGGCTACACCTTC
>TRBD2|TRBJ2-1|TRBV7-2|once
CASSPDGGAYNEQFF
TGTGCCAGCAGCCCAGACGGGGGGGCCTACAATGAGCAGTTCTTC
>TRBD2|TRBJ2-3|TRBV5-1|.
CASSLEPMGAGGRGDTQYF
TGCGCCAGCAGCTTGGAACCCATGGGAGCGGGGGGGCGTGGAGATACGCAGTATTTT
>.|TRBJ2-7|TRBV12-3/TRBV12-4|once
CASSPQRYEQYF
TGTGCCAGCAGTCCCCAGCGGTACGAGCAGTACTTC
>.|TRBJ2-3|TRBV7-9|once
CASSLEGQLSTDTQYF
TGTGCCAGCAGCTTAGAGGGGCAGCTAAGCACAGATACGCAGTATTTT
>TRBD1|TRBJ2-5|TRBV5-6|.
CASSLVDRKPQETQYF
TGTGCCAGCAGCTTGGTGGACAGGAAACCCCAAGAGACCCAGTACTTC
>TRBD1|TRBJ1-2|TRBV19|.
CATRDRTNYGYTF
TGTGCCACTAGGGACAGAACTAACTATGGCTACACCTTC
>.|TRBJ1-2|TRBV28|.
CASSLQVGDYGYTF
TGTGCCAGCAGTTTGCAGGTCGGGGACTATGGCTACACCTTC
>TRBD2|TRBJ2-1|TRBV3-1/TRBV3-2|.
CASSQASGRALEQFF
TGTGCCAGCAGCCAAGCTAGCGGGAGGGCCCTTGAGCAGTTCTTC
>.|TRBJ1-2|TRBV7-2|.
CASSLERARGYTF
TGTGCCAGCAGCTTAGAGAGGGCCCGTGGCTACACCTTC
>TRBD2|TRBJ2-7|TRBV10-3|.
CASSGGAYEQYF
TGTGCCAGTAGCGGGGGGGCCTACGAGCAGTACTTC
>.|TRBJ1-2|TRBV5-1|.
CASSLGQVGGYTF
TGCGCCAGCAGCTTGGGACAGGTCGGCGGCTACACCTTC
>.|TRBJ2-3|TRBV28|.
CASIDGGTDTQYF
TGTGCCAGCATAGACGGAGGCACAGATACGCAGTATTTT
>.|TRBJ1-3|TRBV19|.
CASSPRGGAGNTIYF
TGTGCCAGTAGCCCACGCGGGGGCGCTGGAAACACCATATATTTT
>.|TRBJ2-7|TRBV3-1/TRBV3-2|few
CASSLAPGGAYEQYF
TGTGCCAGCAGCCTCGCCCCGGGTGGAGCCTACGAGCAGTACTTC
>.|TRBJ1-4|TRBV7-2|.
CASSDRGGAVEKLFF
TGTGCCAGCAGCGACCGGGGAGGGGCGGTTGAAAAACTGTTTTTT
>.|TRBJ2-5|TRBV12-5|once
CASGPDTQETQYF
TGTGCTAGTGGGCCGGACACCCAAGAGACCCAGTACTTC
>.|TRBJ2-1|TRBV19|.
CASSLIRGQERNNEQFF
TGTGCCAGTAGCCTAATAAGGGGCCAGGAGAGGAACAATGAGCAGTTCTTC
>TRBD1|TRBJ1-6|TRBV5-5|.
CASSSSQGAWSSPLHF
TGTGCCAGCAGCTCCTCGCAGGGGGCGTGGAGTTCACCCCTCCACTTT
>TRBD1|TRBJ2-7|TRBV28|.
CASAQGAYEQYF
TGTGCCAGTGCCCAGGGGGCGTACGAGCAGTACTTC
>.|TRBJ2-2|TRBV6-5|few
CASSYRTSSTGELFF
TGTGCCAGCAGTTACCGCACTTCATCCACCGGGGAGCTGTTTTTT
>.|TRBJ1-3|TRBV3-1/TRBV3-2|once
CASRRTGSGNTIYF
TGTGCCAGCAGGCGAACAGGGTCTGGAAACACCATATATTTT
>.|TRBJ2-7|TRBV21-1|.
CAPAVGDSYEQYF
TGTGCCCCAGCGGTCGGGGACTCCTACGAGCAGTACTTC
>.|TRBJ1-1|TRBV25-1|.
CASWGGQNTEAFF
TGTGCCAGCTGGGGGGGTCAGAACACTGAAGCTTTCTTT
>TRBD1|TRBJ2-5|TRBV19|.
CASSSRTGWQETQYF
TGTGCCAGTAGTTCCCGGACAGGGTGGCAAGAGACCCAGTACTTC
>.|TRBJ2-3|TRBV6-2/TRBV6-3|.
CASSPFSESRTDTQYF
TGTGCCAGCAGCCCTTTTAGCGAAAGTCGCACAGATACGCAGTATTTT
>.|TRBJ1-2|TRBV10-3|.
CAISESVGTTYYGYTF
TGTGCCATCAGTGAGTCTGTGGGGACAACTTACTATGGCTACACCTTC
>TRBD1|TRBJ2-1|TRBV2|.
CASSYQGQGPRQDEQFF
TGTGCCAGCAGTTACCAAGGACAGGGTCCCCGACAGGATGAGCAGTTCTTC
>.|TRBJ2-4|TRBV2|.
CASSDIRVIQYF
TGTGCCAGCAGTGATATCCGCGTCATTCAGTACTTC
>.|TRBJ1-3|TRBV7-9|.
CASSFSMASGPGNTIYF
TGTGCCAGCAGCTTCTCCATGGCCTCAGGGCCTGGAAACACCATATATTTT
>.|TRBJ1-1|TRBV6-5|once
CASKDRGARNTEAFF
TGTGCCAGCAAAGATCGGGGGGCGCGGAACACTGAAGCTTTCTTT
>.|TRBJ1-1|TRBV27|many
CASSSGSSGNTEAFF
TGTGCCAGCAGTTCGGGGAGTAGTGGGAACACTGAAGCTTTCTTT
>.|TRBJ1-3|TRBV18|once
CASSPTGGGNTIYF
TGTGCCAGCTCACCGACAGGTGGTGGAAACACCATATATTTT
>TRBD1|TRBJ1-1|TRBV6-2/TRBV6-3|few
CASSSWDRGTTEAFF
TGTGCCAGCAGTTCCTGGGACAGGGGGACCACTGAAGCTTTCTTT
>.|TRBJ1-1|TRBV28|.
CASSGALSVGAEAFF
TGTGCCAGCAGTGGAGCTCTCAGCGTTGGCGCTGAAGCTTTCTTT
>TRBD2|TRBJ2-3|TRBV7-2|once
CASSFNGGSTDTQYF
TGTGCCAGCAGCTTTAACGGGGGGTCCACAGATACGCAGTATTTT
>.|TRBJ1-6|TRBV9|.
CASSVSSDNSPLHF
TGTGCCAGCAGCGTATCCTCTGATAATTCACCCCTCCACTTT
>.|TRBJ2-3|TRBV6-5|.
CASSPTGDTQYF
TGTGCCAGCAGCCCGACCGGGGATACGCAGTATTTT
>.|TRBJ2-7|TRBV28|.
CASTLQGGSYEQYF
TGTGCCAGCACCCTTCAGGGCGGCTCCTACGAGCAGTACTTC
>.|TRBJ2-1|TRBV3-1/TRBV3-2|.
CASSPRLPKYYNEQFF
TGTGCCAGCAGCCCCAGACTTCCCAAATACTACAATGAGCAGTTCTTC